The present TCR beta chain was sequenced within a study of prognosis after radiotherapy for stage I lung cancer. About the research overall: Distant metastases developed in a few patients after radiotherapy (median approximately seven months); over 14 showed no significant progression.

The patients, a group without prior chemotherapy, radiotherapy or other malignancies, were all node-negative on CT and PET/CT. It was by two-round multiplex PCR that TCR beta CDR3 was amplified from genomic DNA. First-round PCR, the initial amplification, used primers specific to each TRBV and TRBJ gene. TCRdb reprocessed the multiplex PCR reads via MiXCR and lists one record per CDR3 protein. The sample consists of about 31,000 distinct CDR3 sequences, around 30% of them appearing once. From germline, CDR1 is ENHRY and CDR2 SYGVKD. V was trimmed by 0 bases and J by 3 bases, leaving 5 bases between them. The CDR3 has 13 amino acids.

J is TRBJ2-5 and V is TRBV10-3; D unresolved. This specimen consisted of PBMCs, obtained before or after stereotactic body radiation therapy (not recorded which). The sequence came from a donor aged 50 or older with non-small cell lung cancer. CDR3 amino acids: CAISESNEETQYF. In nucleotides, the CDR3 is TGTGCCATCAGTGAGTCGAATGAAGAGACCCAGTACTTC.